A selection of T cell receptor beta chains follows, all from one sample in a study of blood T cell repertoires in COVID-19. The table came from immunoSEQ multiplex PCR; TCRdb's copy has only in-frame clones and leaves some out. This sample has 90,000 or so clones, with roughly 80% found just once. The sample consisted of peripheral blood. The receptors were gathered from an older man with active or convalescent COVID-19. Each CDR3 is given with its conserved first and last residue. The order of the fields is J gene, clone size, D gene, V gene, CDR3 DNA, CDR3 protein. The D gene is left open where the match is weak. Clone size is shown for a subset of rows, as once, few, many or a class of expanded clone.

j_gene: TRBJ1-3; abundance: -; d_gene: -; v_gene: TRBV12-3/TRBV12-4; CDR3nt: TGTGCCAGCAGTTTAGGGGAGGGAAACACCATATATTTT; CDR3aa: CASSLGEGNTIYF
j_gene: TRBJ2-3; abundance: -; d_gene: TRBD1; v_gene: TRBV9; CDR3nt: TGTGCCAGCAGCACCCCCGGGACAGGGAGCACAGATACGCAGTATTTT; CDR3aa: CASSTPGTGSTDTQYF
j_gene: TRBJ1-3; abundance: -; d_gene: -; v_gene: TRBV18; CDR3nt: TGTGCCAGCTCAAGTCTCCGGGACACCTCTGGAAACACCATATATTTT; CDR3aa: CASSSLRDTSGNTIYF
j_gene: TRBJ2-6; abundance: -; d_gene: -; v_gene: TRBV19; CDR3nt: TGTGCCAGTAGTAGTCTCTCTGGGGCCAACGTCCTGACTTTC; CDR3aa: CASSSLSGANVLTF
j_gene: TRBJ1-3; abundance: -; d_gene: TRBD1; v_gene: TRBV9; CDR3nt: TGTGCCAGCAGTGGTACCGGGACAGGGTCTGGAAACACCATATATTTT; CDR3aa: CASSGTGTGSGNTIYF
j_gene: TRBJ2-5; abundance: -; d_gene: TRBD2; v_gene: TRBV15; CDR3nt: TGTGCCACCAGCAGGACTAGCGGGGGCCCTGTGGACTTC; CDR3aa: CATSRTSGGPVDF
j_gene: TRBJ2-2; abundance: -; d_gene: TRBD1; v_gene: TRBV5-4; CDR3nt: TGTGCCAGCAGCCCGGACAGGCACTCCGGGGAGCTGTTTTTT; CDR3aa: CASSPDRHSGELFF
j_gene: TRBJ1-2; abundance: -; d_gene: -; v_gene: TRBV6-1; CDR3nt: TGTGCCAGCAGTGAAAGGGGCAGGATAAGGGGCTACACCTTC; CDR3aa: CASSERGRIRGYTF
j_gene: TRBJ2-3; abundance: -; d_gene: TRBD1; v_gene: TRBV7-6; CDR3nt: TGTGCCAGCAGCTTAGGGGGACAGGGGGCAGGAGATACGCAGTATTTT; CDR3aa: CASSLGGQGAGDTQYF
j_gene: TRBJ1-2; abundance: -; d_gene: -; v_gene: TRBV28; CDR3nt: TGTGCCAGTGAACAGGGAAATCGGGACTATGGCTACACCTTC; CDR3aa: CASEQGNRDYGYTF
j_gene: TRBJ1-4; abundance: -; d_gene: -; v_gene: TRBV28; CDR3nt: TGTGCCAGCAGTCCTCAGTATGGAACTAATGAAAAACTGTTTTTT; CDR3aa: CASSPQYGTNEKLFF
j_gene: TRBJ1-2; abundance: -; d_gene: -; v_gene: TRBV10-3; CDR3nt: TGTGCCATCAGTGATCTCGGGGGTAATAGCTATGGCTACACCTTC; CDR3aa: CAISDLGGNSYGYTF
j_gene: TRBJ2-3; abundance: -; d_gene: -; v_gene: TRBV30; CDR3nt: TGTGCCTGGAGTGTACAGGAGTCTGGTACGCAGTATTTT; CDR3aa: CAWSVQESGTQYF
j_gene: TRBJ1-2; abundance: -; d_gene: -; v_gene: TRBV11-2; CDR3nt: TGTGCCAGCAGCCTCCTTCCCGGACAGTCCTATGGCTACACCTTC; CDR3aa: CASSLLPGQSYGYTF
j_gene: TRBJ2-7; abundance: -; d_gene: TRBD2; v_gene: TRBV20-1; CDR3nt: TGCAGTGCTAGTTACAGCGGGGGAGCCGACTACCTCGAGCAGTACTTC; CDR3aa: CSASYSGGADYLEQYF
j_gene: TRBJ2-1; abundance: -; d_gene: TRBD1; v_gene: TRBV27; CDR3nt: TGTGCCAGCAGCCGCGGGACAGGGTACTACAATGAGCAGTTCTTC; CDR3aa: CASSRGTGYYNEQFF
j_gene: TRBJ2-1; abundance: -; d_gene: TRBD2; v_gene: TRBV15; CDR3nt: TGTGCCACCAGCAGAGACCGAGCGGGGGGGCCATCTGAGCAGTTCTTC; CDR3aa: CATSRDRAGGPSEQFF
j_gene: TRBJ1-1; abundance: -; d_gene: -; v_gene: TRBV7-9; CDR3nt: TGTGCCAGCAGCTTAGTGCATCCGGACACTGAAGCTTTCTTT; CDR3aa: CASSLVHPDTEAFF
j_gene: TRBJ1-2; abundance: -; d_gene: TRBD1; v_gene: TRBV5-1; CDR3nt: TGCGCCAGCAGCTTAGACAGGGGATCACCCGTAAACTATGGCTACACCTTC; CDR3aa: CASSLDRGSPVNYGYTF
j_gene: TRBJ2-1; abundance: -; d_gene: -; v_gene: TRBV2; CDR3nt: TGTGCCAGCATCCAGGGGTTGAAGGAGCAGTTCTTC; CDR3aa: CASIQGLKEQFF
j_gene: TRBJ1-1; abundance: -; d_gene: -; v_gene: TRBV18; CDR3nt: TGTGCCAGCTCACCCCGGGAACAGAACACTGAAGCTTTCTTT; CDR3aa: CASSPREQNTEAFF
j_gene: TRBJ1-2; abundance: once; d_gene: -; v_gene: TRBV7-3; CDR3nt: TGTGCCAGCAGCTTAAGTCGAGGAGGGGATGGCTACACCTTC; CDR3aa: CASSLSRGGDGYTF
j_gene: TRBJ2-1; abundance: -; d_gene: TRBD2; v_gene: TRBV2; CDR3nt: TGTGCCAGCAGTGAAGGACTAGCGGGGGGTGGTAGGTACAATGAGCAGTTCTTC; CDR3aa: CASSEGLAGGGRYNEQFF
j_gene: TRBJ1-3; abundance: -; d_gene: TRBD1; v_gene: TRBV5-5; CDR3nt: TGTGCCAGCAGCTTGACAGGGGGCCGTGGAAACACCATATATTTT; CDR3aa: CASSLTGGRGNTIYF
j_gene: TRBJ1-1; abundance: -; d_gene: -; v_gene: TRBV7-2; CDR3nt: TGTGCCAGCAGCCGGGAACCAATGAACACTGAAGCTTTCTTT; CDR3aa: CASSREPMNTEAFF
j_gene: TRBJ2-3; abundance: -; d_gene: -; v_gene: TRBV19; CDR3nt: TGTGCCAGTAGTATGAAGTGGGCAAGCACAGATACGCAGTATTTT; CDR3aa: CASSMKWASTDTQYF
j_gene: TRBJ1-1; abundance: few; d_gene: -; v_gene: TRBV10-3; CDR3nt: TGTGCCATCAGTGAGAGACAGACGAACACTGAAGCTTTCTTT; CDR3aa: CAISERQTNTEAFF
j_gene: TRBJ2-3; abundance: -; d_gene: TRBD1; v_gene: TRBV5-1; CDR3nt: TGCGCCAGCAAACAGGGGCAGCGCACAGATACGCAGTATTTT; CDR3aa: CASKQGQRTDTQYF
j_gene: TRBJ1-4; abundance: -; d_gene: -; v_gene: TRBV18; CDR3nt: TGTGCCAGCTCACGGGGGCAGGATAATGAAAAACTGTTTTTT; CDR3aa: CASSRGQDNEKLFF
j_gene: TRBJ2-1; abundance: few; d_gene: TRBD1; v_gene: TRBV2; CDR3nt: TGTGCCAGCAGTGAAGTGGACAGGGTAAATGAGCAGTTCTTC; CDR3aa: CASSEVDRVNEQFF
j_gene: TRBJ1-4; abundance: -; d_gene: -; v_gene: TRBV15; CDR3nt: TGTGCCACCGCTACAAACCCGGGGGAAAAACTGTTTTTT; CDR3aa: CATATNPGEKLFF
j_gene: TRBJ1-2; abundance: -; d_gene: TRBD1; v_gene: TRBV5-8; CDR3nt: TGTGCCAGCAGCTTGGGACAGGGAGATTATGGCTACACCTTC; CDR3aa: CASSLGQGDYGYTF
j_gene: TRBJ1-1; abundance: -; d_gene: -; v_gene: TRBV7-8; CDR3nt: TGTGCCAGCAGAGGGCGGGGGAACACTGAAGCTTTCTTT; CDR3aa: CASRGRGNTEAFF
j_gene: TRBJ2-3; abundance: -; d_gene: TRBD1; v_gene: TRBV6-2/TRBV6-3; CDR3nt: TGTGCCAGCAGTTACGGACAGGGGGGCACAGATACGCAGTATTTT; CDR3aa: CASSYGQGGTDTQYF
j_gene: TRBJ1-2; abundance: -; d_gene: -; v_gene: TRBV9; CDR3nt: TGTGCCAGCAGCGGCGACAGAGCTAACTATGGCTACACCTTC; CDR3aa: CASSGDRANYGYTF
j_gene: TRBJ2-1; abundance: -; d_gene: -; v_gene: TRBV29-1; CDR3nt: TGCAGCGTTGTGTCGGGGTATGAGCAGTTCTTC; CDR3aa: CSVVSGYEQFF
j_gene: TRBJ1-5; abundance: -; d_gene: -; v_gene: TRBV10-2; CDR3nt: TGCGCCAGCAGTGATAGAGATTATGGCAATCAGCCCCAGCATTTT; CDR3aa: CASSDRDYGNQPQHF
j_gene: TRBJ2-4; abundance: -; d_gene: -; v_gene: TRBV14; CDR3nt: TGTGCCAGCAGCTCGAGGGGGGGCCTCCTGGCCAAAAACATTCAGTACTTC; CDR3aa: CASSSRGGLLAKNIQYF
j_gene: TRBJ2-5; abundance: -; d_gene: TRBD2; v_gene: TRBV15; CDR3nt: TGTGCCACCAGCAGGGGAGGGGTAGAGACCCAGTACTTC; CDR3aa: CATSRGGVETQYF
j_gene: TRBJ1-2; abundance: many; d_gene: TRBD1; v_gene: TRBV6-5; CDR3nt: TGTGCCACCCGGGACAGGGACCCCTATGGCTACACCTTC; CDR3aa: CATRDRDPYGYTF
j_gene: TRBJ2-3; abundance: -; d_gene: -; v_gene: TRBV28; CDR3nt: TGTGCCAGCAGCCCGAGACTAACCACAGATACGCAGTATTTT; CDR3aa: CASSPRLTTDTQYF